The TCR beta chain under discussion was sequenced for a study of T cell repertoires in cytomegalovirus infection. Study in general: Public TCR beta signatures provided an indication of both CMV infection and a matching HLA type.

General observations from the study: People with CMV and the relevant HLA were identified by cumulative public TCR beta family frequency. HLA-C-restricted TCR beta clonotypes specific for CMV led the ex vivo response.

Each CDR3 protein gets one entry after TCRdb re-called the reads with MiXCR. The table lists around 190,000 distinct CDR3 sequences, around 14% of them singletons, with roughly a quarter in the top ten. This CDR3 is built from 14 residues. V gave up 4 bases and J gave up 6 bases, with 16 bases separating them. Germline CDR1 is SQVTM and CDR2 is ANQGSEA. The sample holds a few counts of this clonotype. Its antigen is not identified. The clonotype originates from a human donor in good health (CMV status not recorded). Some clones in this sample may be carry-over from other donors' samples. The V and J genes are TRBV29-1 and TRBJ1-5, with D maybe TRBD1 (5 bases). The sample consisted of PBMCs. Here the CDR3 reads CSVAEGGGGQPQHF. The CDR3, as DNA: TGCAGCGTTGCGGAAGGCGGCGGGGGTCAGCCCCAGCATTTT.